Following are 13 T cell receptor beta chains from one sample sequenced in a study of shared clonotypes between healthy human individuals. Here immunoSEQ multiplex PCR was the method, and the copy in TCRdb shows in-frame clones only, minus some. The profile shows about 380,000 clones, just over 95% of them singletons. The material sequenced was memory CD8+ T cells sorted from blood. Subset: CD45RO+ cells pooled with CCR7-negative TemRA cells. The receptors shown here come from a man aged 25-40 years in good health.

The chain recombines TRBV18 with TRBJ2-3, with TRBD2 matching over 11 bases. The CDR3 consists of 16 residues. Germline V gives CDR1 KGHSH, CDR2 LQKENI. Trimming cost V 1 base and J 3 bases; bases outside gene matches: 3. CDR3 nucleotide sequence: TGTGCCAGCTCACCACTAGCGGGAGGGCCGACAGATACGCAGTATTTT. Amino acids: CASSPLAGGPTDTQYF.

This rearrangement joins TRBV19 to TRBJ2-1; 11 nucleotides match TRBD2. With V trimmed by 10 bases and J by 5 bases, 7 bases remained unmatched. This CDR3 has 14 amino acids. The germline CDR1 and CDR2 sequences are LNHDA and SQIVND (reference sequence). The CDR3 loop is CATRLAGQDNEQFF. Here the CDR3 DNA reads TGTGCCACCAGACTAGCGGGGCAGGACAATGAGCAGTTCTTC.

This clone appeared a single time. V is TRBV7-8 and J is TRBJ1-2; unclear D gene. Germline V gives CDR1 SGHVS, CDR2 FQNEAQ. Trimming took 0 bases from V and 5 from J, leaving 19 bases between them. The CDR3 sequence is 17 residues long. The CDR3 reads CASSLAGQKGLWYGYTF. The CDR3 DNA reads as TGTGCCAGCAGCTTAGCTGGTCAGAAGGGCCTTTGGTATGGCTACACCTTC.

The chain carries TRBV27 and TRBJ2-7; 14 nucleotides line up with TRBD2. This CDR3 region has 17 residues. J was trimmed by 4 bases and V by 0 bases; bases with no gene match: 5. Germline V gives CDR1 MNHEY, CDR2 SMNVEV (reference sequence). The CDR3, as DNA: TGTGCCAGCAGTTTATCTGGGACTAGCGGGAGAAGGTACGAGCAGTACTTC. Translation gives CASSLSGTSGRRYEQYF.

CDR3 bases: TGTGCCAGCAGTTTATTTGCAGGGGGCGGAAACACCATATATTTT. It specifies CASSLFAGGGNTIYF. The chain joins TRBV28 to TRBJ1-3; 8 nucleotides agree with TRBD1. CDR1 is MDHEN, CDR2 SYDVKM, per germline. The CDR3 has 15 amino acids. J was trimmed by 4 bases and V by 1 base; bases with no gene match: 3. Supplemented by reference TRBV28 and TRBJ1-3, the full variable domain reads DVKVTQSSRYLVKRTGEKVFLECVQDMDHENMFWYRQDPGLGLRLIYFSYDVKMKEKGDIPEGYSVSREKKERFSLILESASTNQTSMYLCASSLFAGGGNTIYFGEGSWLTVV.

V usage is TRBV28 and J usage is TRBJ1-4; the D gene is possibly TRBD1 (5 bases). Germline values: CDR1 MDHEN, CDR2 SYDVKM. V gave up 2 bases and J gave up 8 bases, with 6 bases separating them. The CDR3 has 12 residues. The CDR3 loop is CASSLRGEKLFF. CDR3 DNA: TGTGCCAGCAGTTTACGGGGGGAAAAACTGTTTTTT.

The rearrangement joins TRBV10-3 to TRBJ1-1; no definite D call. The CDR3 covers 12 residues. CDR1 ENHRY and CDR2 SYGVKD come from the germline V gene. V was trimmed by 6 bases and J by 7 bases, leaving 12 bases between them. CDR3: CAIREGIGEAFF. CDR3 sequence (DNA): TGTGCCATCAGGGAGGGAATAGGTGAAGCTTTCTTT.

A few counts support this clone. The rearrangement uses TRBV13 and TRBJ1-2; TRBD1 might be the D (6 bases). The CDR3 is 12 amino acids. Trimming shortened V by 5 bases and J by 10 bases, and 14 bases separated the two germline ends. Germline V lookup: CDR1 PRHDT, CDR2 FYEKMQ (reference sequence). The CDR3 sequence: CASSPDRLTYTF. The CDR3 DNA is TGTGCCAGCAGCCCCGACAGGCTAACCTACACCTTC. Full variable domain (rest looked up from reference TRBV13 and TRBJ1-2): AAGVIQSPRHLIKEKRETATLKCYPIPRHDTVYWYQQGPGQDPQFLISFYEKMQSDKGSIPDRFSAQQFSDYHSELNMSSLELGDSALYFCASSPDRLTYTFGSGTRLTVV.

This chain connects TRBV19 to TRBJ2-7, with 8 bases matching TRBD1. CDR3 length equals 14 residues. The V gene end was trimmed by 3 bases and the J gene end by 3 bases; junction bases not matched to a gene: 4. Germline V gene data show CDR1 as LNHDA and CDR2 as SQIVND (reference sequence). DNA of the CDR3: TGTGCCAGTAGTATCGAGACAGGGGTCTACGAGCAGTACTTC. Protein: CASSIETGVYEQYF. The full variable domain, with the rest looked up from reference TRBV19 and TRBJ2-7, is DGGITQSPKYLFRKEGQNVTLSCEQNLNHDAMYWYRQDPGQGLRLIYYSQIVNDFQKGDIAEGYSVSREKKESFPLTVTSAQKNPTAFYLCASSIETGVYEQYFGPGTRLTVT.

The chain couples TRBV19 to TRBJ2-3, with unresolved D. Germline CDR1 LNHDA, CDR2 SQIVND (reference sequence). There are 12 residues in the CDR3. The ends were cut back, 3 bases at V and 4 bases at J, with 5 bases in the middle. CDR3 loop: CASSISSDTQYF. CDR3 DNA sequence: TGTGCCAGTAGTATCTCGTCAGATACGCAGTATTTT.

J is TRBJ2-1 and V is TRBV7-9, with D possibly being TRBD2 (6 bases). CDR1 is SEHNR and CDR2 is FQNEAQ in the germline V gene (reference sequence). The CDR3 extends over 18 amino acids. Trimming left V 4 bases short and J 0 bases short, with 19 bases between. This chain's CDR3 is CASSSPVGRGRSYNEQFF. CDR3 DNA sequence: TGTGCCAGCAGCTCGCCCGTTGGGCGGGGCCGCTCCTACAATGAGCAGTTCTTC.

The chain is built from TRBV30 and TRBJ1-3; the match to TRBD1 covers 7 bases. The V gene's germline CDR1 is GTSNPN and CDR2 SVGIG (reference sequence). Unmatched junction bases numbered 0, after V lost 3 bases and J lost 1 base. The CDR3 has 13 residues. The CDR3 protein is CAWRQGSGNTIYF. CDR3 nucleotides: TGTGCCTGGAGACAGGGGTCTGGAAACACCATATATTTT. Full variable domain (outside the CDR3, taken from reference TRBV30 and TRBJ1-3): SQTIHQWPATLVQPVGSPLSLECTVEGTSNPNLYWYRQAAGRGLQLLFYSVGIGQISSEVPQNLSASRPQDRQFILSSKKLLLSDSGFYLCAWRQGSGNTIYFGEGSWLTVV.

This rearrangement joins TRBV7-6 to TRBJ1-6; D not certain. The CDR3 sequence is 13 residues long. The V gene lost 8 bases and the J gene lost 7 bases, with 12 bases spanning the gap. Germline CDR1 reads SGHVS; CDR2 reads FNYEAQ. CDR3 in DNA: TGTGCCAGCGGATTCCCCGGGAATTCACCCCTCCACTTT. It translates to CASGFPGNSPLHF.